This note documents a single T cell receptor beta chain sequence. The antigen is unknown. This record belongs to a study of T-cell memory formation after mild COVID-19. Study details: TCR clusters showed largely donor specificity.

Notes on the study in general: CD4+ clones that contracted lay mainly in CM and EM; CD8+ ones lay in EMRA. Pre-infection memory held some responding clones, suggesting pre-existing cross-reactive T cells responded. Clones contracting across day 15 to 85 had a balanced CD4/CD8 profile; later expanding clones leaned CD4+.

A single record per CDR3 protein comes from TCRdb applying MiXCR to the 5' RACE reads. The sample has about 340,000 distinct CDR3 sequences, around 13% seen once. CDR1 is SGHRS and CDR2 is YFSETQ in the germline V gene. The CDR3 length is 14 residues. V was trimmed by 5 bases and J by 3 bases, leaving 15 bases between them. The genes are TRBV5-1 and TRBJ2-7; a weak D match, TRBD1 (6 bases). Material for sequencing was PBMCs or a T cell subset sorted from them (not recorded which). This receptor was obtained from a man aged 18 to 30 who had mild COVID-19 (a few samples of this study predate the infection). Cell type and time point are not known. DNA for the CDR3: TGCGCCAGCAGGCTTTCAGGGGTTAACTACGAGCAGTACTTC. Encoded protein: CASRLSGVNYEQYF.